This is a list of T cell receptor beta chains from one sample in a study of blood T cell repertoires in COVID-19. Measured with immunoSEQ multiplex PCR; TCRdb has only the in-frame clones, and not every one. The sample includes tens of thousands of clones, about 70% of them seen just once. The specimen was peripheral blood. These receptors originate from a man older than 75 with acute or convalescent COVID-19. Each CDR3 is given with its conserved first and last residue. A D gene is named only where the DNA matches it firmly. Clone size is given for some rows only: seen once, a few or many times, or a class if the clone is expanded.

.	TRBV30	TRBD1	TRBJ2-5	TGTGCCTGGAGTGACTGGACAGGCCGAAGGGAGACCCAGTACTTC	CAWSDWTGRRETQYF
.	TRBV9	.	TRBJ2-6	TGTGCCAGCAGCGCGGTAGCGGGGGCCAACGTCCTGACTTTC	CASSAVAGANVLTF
.	TRBV10-1	.	TRBJ2-3	TGCGCCAGCAGTGGCGGAGGGGCGGCTAGCACAGATACGCAGTATTTT	CASSGGGAASTDTQYF
.	TRBV23-1	.	TRBJ1-1	TGCGCCAGCAGTCTACTTCATGAGGGGGTGTTTAGAACTGAAGCTTTCTTT	CASSLLHEGVFRTEAFF
once	TRBV27	TRBD1	TRBJ1-4	TGTGCCAGCAGTCCGTGGACAGGGGGTAATGAAAAACTGTTTTTT	CASSPWTGGNEKLFF
.	TRBV5-4	TRBD2	TRBJ2-1	TGTGCCAGCAGCACTAGCGGAGCCTACAATGAGCAGTTCTTC	CASSTSGAYNEQFF
.	TRBV27	TRBD2	TRBJ2-7	TGTGCCACCCCCTGGGGGAGGGCGGACTACGAGCAGTACTTC	CATPWGRADYEQYF
.	TRBV3-1/TRBV3-2	.	TRBJ1-2	TGTGCCAGCAGCCCCCTCCGGGGGGCAGGGGGCTACACCTTC	CASSPLRGAGGYTF
few	TRBV28	.	TRBJ1-2	TGTGCCAGCAGTTTGGAACAGGGAAGGAACTATGGCTACACCTTC	CASSLEQGRNYGYTF
.	TRBV2	.	TRBJ2-1	TGTGCCAGCAGCCGGGGGATATACAATGAGCAGTTCTTC	CASSRGIYNEQFF
.	TRBV4-1	.	TRBJ2-3	TGCGCCAGCAGCGTAAAGCAGGGAAAAACAGATACGCAGTATTTT	CASSVKQGKTDTQYF